This T cell receptor (beta chain) appears in the sequencing data of a study of T cells in Graves' hyperthyroidism and ophthalmopathy. General study points: Stable hyperthyroidism was told apart from ophthalmopathy by a model built on 13 V-J features. Blood also carried most thyroid clonotypes expanded above 0.001.

TCR beta CDR3 sequences were amplified from RNA transcripts. First-round RT-PCR with HTBI primers amplified the TCR CDR3 region. In TCRdb, the multiplex PCR reads were re-called with MiXCR into one record per CDR3 protein. The table has under 250,000 distinct CDR3 sequences, almost 25% seen once. This clonotype was detected many times. Its antigen is unidentified. This clonotype was obtained from a woman aged 40 to 50 with Graves' ophthalmopathy. The specimen was blood.

The DNA of the CDR3 is TGTGCCATCAGTGAGCTGACAGGGGTTGGAGGCTACACCTTC. Protein product: CAISELTGVGGYTF. The V call is TRBV10-3, the J call TRBJ1-2, with TRBD1 identical over 8 bases. Germline V CDR1 and CDR2: ENHRY, SYGVKD. This CDR3 is 14 amino acids long. V was pared by 2 bases and J by 8 bases, with 7 bases of the junction left unmatched.